The 3 T cell receptor beta chains below come from one sample, sequenced in a study of cytomegalovirus exposure and HLA in healthy donors. 60 Vbeta and 13 Jbeta primers were used in PCR. Sequencing used immunoSEQ multiplex PCR; TCRdb keeps in-frame clones, though not all of them. The sample has about 200,000 clones; about 85% are singletons. The sample taken for sequencing was PBMCs. The source is a male donor in good health and CMV-seropositive.

The chain links TRBV9 to TRBJ2-5; 9 bases align to TRBD2. This CDR3 spans 16 amino acids. The V gene end was trimmed by 0 bases and the J gene end by 4 bases; junction bases not matched to a gene: 7. Per the germline V gene, CDR1 is SGDLS and CDR2 is YYNGEE. CDR3 loop: CASSVEAGGRLETQYF. CDR3 bases: TGTGCCAGCAGCGTAGAGGCGGGAGGGAGGTTAGAGACCCAGTACTTC.

The chain links TRBV5-1 to TRBJ2-2; 12 bases match TRBD2. Germline lookup yields CDR1 SGHRS and CDR2 YFSETQ. Trimming removed 4 bases from V and 5 bases from J; junction bases left unmatched: 15. This CDR3 spans 19 amino acids. CDR3 region: CASSPTPPLAGGLTGELFF. CDR3 nucleotide sequence: TGCGCCAGCAGCCCCACTCCCCCACTAGCGGGGGGCCTAACCGGGGAGCTGTTTTTT.

This chain connects TRBV11-2 to TRBJ2-1, with unresolved D. The V gene lost 1 base and the J gene lost 15 bases, with 7 bases spanning the gap. From germline, CDR1 is SGHAT and CDR2 FQNNGV. The CDR3 length is 10 residues. CDR3 region: CASSLATPFF. CDR3 in DNA: TGTGCCAGCAGCTTAGCCACACCGTTCTTC.